This entry features one T cell receptor beta chain sequence. This clone's antigen is unknown. Base quality data are lacking; no much larger clone is found one base away. The immunoSEQ Assay, a bias-controlled multiplex PCR, was used to amplify TCRbeta CDR3 regions from genomic DNA. Concerning the study's data processing: The number of nucleated cells in each sample was estimated by amplification of reference gene primers within the assay. To quantify the absolute abundance of each unique TCRbeta CDR3 rearrangement, sequence reads were collapsed and filtered. Productive Simpson clonality was computed per sample as the square root of Simpson's diversity index over productive rearrangements. TCRdb carries this immuneACCESS record with in-frame sequences only. Its versions omit some clonotypes, under half of them owing to an unresolved V gene in the studies checked, with the rest unexplained. V and J calls and clone size are those listed in that table; D and trimming were worked out from the DNA. This sample is represented by fewer than 120,000 clones; around nine tenths of them were singletons. The ten largest clones capture approximately 4.8% of the sample.

This specimen comes from a study of blood T cell repertoires in COVID-19 (dated by TCRdb to about 2020). Study-wide context: Samples covering the acute and convalescent phases of COVID-19 were provided by collaborators in the United States, Italy and Spain. Where HLA class I and class II types were available, the types were taken from metadata supplied by the sample provider, not from assay-based typing. The material from the prospective study consisted of cDNA or gDNA derived from T cells, B-cell-depleted T cells, or PBMCs. A de-identified subject ID, COVID-19 status, age in years and sex were almost always included in the sample metadata. The repertoires were released in a freely available public database intended as a resource for research on the immune response to SARS-CoV-2. The samples were drawn from two sources: the first 160 participants of the ongoing ImmuneRACE study, and some 1,300 subjects contributed by 6 global collaborators. The dataset comprised deeply sampled blood TCRbeta repertoires from subjects exposed to, actively infected with, or recovered from COVID-19. Study-wide conclusions, independent of this receptor: Clinical and demographic metadata were provided uncurated, with the amount varying by source and participant.

V was cut back by 0 bases and J by 0 bases, leaving a gap of 8 bases between them. The germline V gene yields MNHEY for CDR1 and SVGAGI for CDR2. From cysteine to phenylalanine, the CDR3 is 15 amino acids long. Only the CDR3 DNA is retained, 45 bases long and in frame from the first base. Whole blood was collected in K2EDTA tubes by collaborating institutions according to the institutions' own protocols. For TCRbeta analysis, collaborators shipped samples in one of three forms: frozen whole blood, isolated PBMCs, or DNA extracted from either of those sample types. The sequence links TRBV6-5 to TRBJ1-2; confidence is insufficient to name the D gene. The material sequenced was peripheral blood. This TCR derives from a human donor in a cohort sampled during active COVID-19. The CDR3 loop reads CASSYSPDTNYGYTF. The nucleotides read TGTGCCAGCAGTTACTCTCCTGACACTAACTATGGCTACACCTTC.